The present TCR beta chain was sequenced within a study of T cell responses to AZD1222 COVID-19 vaccine. V was cut by 6 bases and J by 2 bases, with 11 bases left in between. Germline V CDR1 and CDR2: SNHLY, FYNNEI. The CDR3 covers 13 residues. In regard to this clone: Its antigen is as yet unknown.

Method: immunoSEQ multiplex PCR; TCRdb's copy keeps in-frame clones and lacks some. The sample includes approximately 220,000 clones, just over 90% of them seen just once. General study results and limits: The study reported that nearly half of spike-specific TCRs target unmutated variant regions. Clonal diversity was possibly underestimated, and white British individuals and females predominated among donors. Following two doses of AZD1222, Spike-specific TCR breadth and depth rose.

Specimen: peripheral blood, collected on day 0 of MenACWY control vaccination. This TCR came from an adult in good health. The gene calls are TRBV2 and TRBJ2-7; no clear D. CDR3 nucleotides: TGTGCCAGCAGACCCACAGCAACCTACGAGCAGTACTTC. It is translated as CASRPTATYEQYF. The full variable domain, completed using reference TRBV2 and TRBJ2-7, is EPEVTQTPSHQVTQMGQEVILRCVPISNHLYFYWYRQILGQKVEFLVSFYNNEISEKSEIFDDQFSVERPDGSNFTLKIRSTKLEDSAMYFCASRPTATYEQYFGPGTRLTVT.